What follows are 26 T cell receptor beta chains derived from one specimen sequenced in a study of PD-1 blockade in classical Hodgkin lymphoma. Method: immunoSEQ multiplex PCR; TCRdb's copy keeps in-frame clones and lacks some. This sample carries 80,000 to 100,000 clones, about 93% of them seen once, and the ten largest clones take less than 2%. Specified time point: cycle 4 day 1 (C4D1), after about 6 weeks of nivolumab. After autologous stem cell transplantation all patients relapsed, and prior brentuximab vedotin exposure differed between cohorts. The source was peripheral blood mononuclear cells (PBMCs), collected before the fourth cycle of nivolumab. The source is a human donor with classical Hodgkin lymphoma.

The gene calls are TRBV6-5 and TRBJ2-5; D is unclear. V lost 1 base to trimming and J lost 5 bases, with 5 bases between them. The CDR3 covers 12 residues. Germline V lookup: CDR1 MNHEY, CDR2 SVGAGI. CDR3 protein: CASSYFGETQYF. CDR3 bases: TGTGCCAGCAGTTACTTTGGGGAGACCCAGTACTTC.

This clone was seen a few times. The J gene is TRBJ1-1, the V gene TRBV5-4; D is possibly TRBD1 (6 bases). Germline V gene data show CDR1 as SGHNT and CDR2 as YYREEE (reference sequence). With 4 bases removed from V and 5 bases from J, the gap between germline ends came to 18 bases. The CDR3 is 15 amino acids. CDR3 amino acids: CASSLGPVTGTEAFF. The CDR3 nucleotides read TGTGCCAGCAGCCTTGGGCCCGTTACAGGGACTGAAGCTTTCTTT.

This chain uses TRBV27 with TRBJ2-2, with D possibly TRBD2 on 5 matching bases. Germline lookup yields CDR1 MNHEY and CDR2 SMNVEV (reference sequence). CDR3 length: 15 amino acids. V lost 3 bases to trimming and J lost 5 bases, with 13 bases between them. CDR3 coding DNA: TGTGCCAGCAGTTTCTACGGCCCGGGGACCGGGGAGCTGTTTTTT. The encoded protein is CASSFYGPGTGELFF.

The chain recombines TRBV6-1 with TRBJ1-2; D gene uncertain. V was trimmed by 6 bases and J by 4 bases, leaving 15 bases between them. The CDR3 sequence is 14 residues long. CDR1 is MNHNS, CDR2 SASEGT, per germline. The chain's CDR3 is CASSDYGRSYGYTF. CDR3 sequence (DNA): TGTGCCAGCAGCGACTACGGCAGGTCCTATGGCTACACCTTC.

The V call is TRBV10-3, the J call TRBJ1-2; D is uncertain. The germline V gene has CDR1 ENHRY and CDR2 SYGVKD. The CDR3 is made up of 17 amino acids. Trimming took 6 bases from V and 2 from J, leaving 22 bases between them. CDR3 sequence (DNA): TGTGCCATCAGGAGAGAAGCTGGCGCATTACTCAACTATGGCTACACCTTC. As protein: CAIRREAGALLNYGYTF.

This clone was observed once. V and J are TRBV28 and TRBJ1-2, with a possible D match to TRBD1 (5 bases). Germline loops: CDR1 MDHEN, CDR2 SYDVKM. The CDR3 runs 16 residues. Trimming stripped 6 bases from V and 3 bases from J, with 20 bases between. The CDR3 DNA reads TGTGCCAGCAGCCTGGTTTTCTTAGGGGTAGACTATGGCTACACCTTC. Its translation: CASSLVFLGVDYGYTF.

This chain connects TRBV18 to TRBJ2-3, with 7 bases aligning to TRBD2. The V and J ends lost 4 bases and 0 bases, in that order; junction bases with no gene match: 1. Germline loops: CDR1 KGHSH, CDR2 LQKENI. The CDR3 loop spans 14 amino acids. The CDR3 reads CASSQLASTDTQYF. DNA of the CDR3: TGTGCCAGCTCACAACTAGCGAGCACAGATACGCAGTATTTT.

The J gene is TRBJ2-7, the V gene TRBV4-1, with TRBD2 as a possible D gene (6 bases). The length of the CDR3 is 16 residues. V was shortened by 4 bases and J by 2 bases, with 18 bases between the two germline ends. Germline CDR1 reads MGHRA; CDR2 reads YSYEKL. CDR3 in amino acids: CASSPPTGTVPYEQYF. The CDR3 DNA follows: TGCGCCAGCAGCCCCCCAACCGGGACTGTACCCTACGAGCAGTACTTC.

This sequence joins TRBV5-4 and TRBJ2-3, with 7 nucleotides matching TRBD2. The CDR3 totals 16 residues. Germline-derived CDR1 and CDR2 are SGHNT and YYREEE (reference sequence). V lost 4 bases and J lost 3; bases outside the gene matches: 11. The CDR3 loop is CASSLLGGRRTDTQYF. CDR3 nucleotides: TGTGCCAGCAGCCTATTAGGCGGGAGAAGAACAGATACGCAGTATTTT.

This clone was counted once. The chain uses TRBV7-8 and TRBJ2-7; tentative D call: TRBD2 (5 bases). This CDR3 region has 13 residues. Germline CDR1 SGHVS, CDR2 FQNEAQ. V gave up 3 bases and J gave up 0 bases, with 6 bases separating them. The chain's CDR3 is CASSLAGSYEQYF. Here the CDR3 DNA reads TGTGCCAGCAGCTTGGCGGGCTCCTACGAGCAGTACTTC. Variable domain in full (rest from reference TRBV7-8 and TRBJ2-7): GAGVSQSPRYKVAKRGQDVALRCDPISGHVSLFWYQQALGQGPEFLTYFQNEAQLDKSGLPSDRFFAERPEGSVSTLKIQRTQQEDSAVYLCASSLAGSYEQYFGPGTRLTVT.

This clone was picked up one time. V is TRBV5-1 and J is TRBJ2-1, with D perhaps TRBD2 (6 bases). There are 16 residues in the CDR3. CDR1 and CDR2 (germline): SGHRS, YFSETQ. Trimming removed 0 bases from V and 2 bases from J, with 12 bases in between. The CDR3 region has the DNA TGCGCCAGCAGCTTGGCGGGGCGGGGACCCTACAATGAGCAGTTCTTC. Translating gives CASSLAGRGPYNEQFF.

This clone has only a few counts. The chain links TRBV4-1 to TRBJ2-7; 9 nucleotides line up with TRBD1. Unmatched junction bases numbered 9, after V lost 4 bases and J lost 5 bases. Germline V lookup: CDR1 MGHRA, CDR2 YSYEKL. There are 15 residues in the CDR3. CDR3 amino acids: CASSPPGQGYHEQYF. CDR3 sequence (DNA): TGCGCCAGCAGCCCCCCGGGACAGGGATACCACGAGCAGTACTTC.

CDR3 in DNA: TGCGCCAGCAGCCTGGACGGAGACAATGAGCAGTTCTTC. Its translation is CASSLDGDNEQFF. The chain has TRBV5-1 and TRBJ2-1; D remains unclear. In germline, CDR1 is SGHRS, CDR2 YFSETQ. V shed 4 bases and J shed 5 bases, with 10 bases lying between them. The CDR3 runs 13 residues.

The chain is built from TRBV5-6 and TRBJ1-2, with 9 bases matching TRBD1. V trimming: 5 bases; J trimming: 7 bases; junction bases outside the gene matches: 9. CDR1 is SGHDT, CDR2 YYEEEE, per germline. CDR3 length equals 14 residues. The CDR3 DNA reads TGTGCCAGCAGTTTGACAGGGGGACAGGGTGGCTACACCTTC. As protein: CASSLTGGQGGYTF.

The gene calls are TRBV28 and TRBJ1-1; D is undetermined. The CDR3 runs 14 residues. Germline V CDR1 and CDR2: MDHEN, SYDVKM. Between the trimmed V and J ends, which lost 6 bases and 0 bases, there was a span of 11 bases. DNA for the CDR3: TGTGCCAGCAGAGGTGGACTGTTGAACACTGAAGCTTTCTTT. This translates into CASRGGLLNTEAFF.

The gene calls are TRBV30 and TRBJ1-5, with 8 bases lining up with TRBD1. The CDR3 runs to 14 residues. Per the germline V gene, CDR1 is GTSNPN and CDR2 is SVGIG (reference sequence). The J segment lost 5 bases and the V segment lost 0 bases, leaving 3 bases of the junction unmatched. The CDR3 reads CAWSVLTGDQPQHF. The CDR3 DNA reads as TGTGCCTGGAGTGTCCTGACAGGGGATCAGCCCCAGCATTTT.

The chain is built from TRBV5-6 and TRBJ2-7; D not certain. CDR1 and CDR2 (germline): SGHDT, YYEEEE. The V end lost 0 bases, the J end lost 0 bases, and 13 bases lay between the germline ends. This CDR3 is 16 amino acids long. CDR3 in DNA: TGTGCCAGCAGCTTGGACAGCCCGACCTTCTCCTACGAGCAGTACTTC. This codes for CASSLDSPTFSYEQYF.

This chain connects TRBV6-6 to TRBJ1-2; 12 bases map to TRBD1. From germline, CDR1 is MNHNY and CDR2 SVGAGI (reference sequence). CDR3 length: 13 amino acids. V shed 11 bases and J 6 bases; nucleotides not matched to a gene: 7. CDR3 bases: TGTGCCGGGGACAGGGGGCGGTCCCATGGCTACACCTTC. This gives the protein CAGDRGRSHGYTF.

The chain carries TRBV12-5 and TRBJ2-1; possibly TRBD2 for D (6 bases). Trimming removed 5 bases from V and 2 bases from J, with 10 bases in between. Germline V gene sequence: CDR1 LGHNT, CDR2 FRNRAP. The CDR3 sequence is 14 residues long. The CDR3 coding sequence is TGTGCTAGTGGTACGGGACTTACCTACAATGAGCAGTTCTTC. Protein product: CASGTGLTYNEQFF.

The genes are TRBV5-1 and TRBJ2-5, with TRBD2 matching 11 bases. From germline, CDR1 is SGHRS and CDR2 YFSETQ. V gave up 0 bases and J gave up 2 bases; unmatched junction bases: 6. CDR3 length: 17 amino acids. The CDR3 loop reads CASSLAVSGRVQETQYF. The CDR3 coding sequence is TGCGCCAGCAGCTTGGCTGTTAGCGGGAGGGTTCAAGAGACCCAGTACTTC.

This sequence joins TRBV5-1 and TRBJ2-2; perhaps TRBD1 as D (6 bases). Trimming cost V 1 base and J 6 bases, with 13 bases left between them. Per germline, CDR1 SGHRS and CDR2 YFSETQ. The CDR3 is made up of 15 amino acids. The CDR3 DNA sequence: TGCGCCAGCAGCTTGTACAGGGTAGATTCCGGGGAGCTGTTTTTT. Encoded protein: CASSLYRVDSGELFF.

The CDR3 nucleotides are TGTGCCAGCAGCGTTAGTGGGACTAGCGCCAATGAGCAGTTCTTC. Translation gives CASSVSGTSANEQFF. J is TRBJ2-1 and V is TRBV9, with 10 nucleotides matching TRBD2. The CDR3 is made up of 15 amino acids. Losses at the gene ends were 2 bases for V and 6 bases for J; bases not matched to a gene: 5. Per the germline V gene, CDR1 is SGDLS and CDR2 is YYNGEE.

V is TRBV7-2 and J is TRBJ2-1; D is possibly TRBD2 (5 bases). Germline-derived CDR1 and CDR2 are SGHTA and FQGNSA. The V gene lost 3 bases and the J gene lost 4 bases, with 13 bases spanning the gap. The CDR3 is made up of 15 amino acids. The CDR3 spells CASSLRAAAYNEQFF. Here the CDR3 DNA reads TGTGCCAGCAGCTTGAGGGCTGCGGCTTACAATGAGCAGTTCTTC.

The rearrangement uses TRBV19 and TRBJ1-4; the match to TRBD1 covers 8 bases. This CDR3 is 17 amino acids long. The V segment lost 3 bases and the J segment 11 bases; nucleotides outside the gene matches: 17. Germline V lookup: CDR1 LNHDA, CDR2 SQIVND (reference sequence). CDR3 DNA: TGTGCCAGTAGTATCGACAACCTGACAGGGGTGTTGAGGAAACTGTTTTTT. Protein product: CASSIDNLTGVLRKLFF.

This clone has a single count. The chain recombines TRBV5-1 with TRBJ2-3, with TRBD2 matching over 16 bases. Germline lookup yields CDR1 SGHRS and CDR2 YFSETQ. Germline trimming cut 4 bases from V and 6 bases from J; bases unmatched to any gene: 5. The CDR3 contains 16 residues. CDR3 nucleotides: TGCGCCAGCAGCCCGGGACTAGCGGGAGGGCGGGATACGCAGTATTTT. The encoded protein is CASSPGLAGGRDTQYF. The full variable domain, with the rest looked up from reference TRBV5-1 and TRBJ2-3, is KAGVTQTPRYLIKTRGQQVTLSCSPISGHRSVSWYQQTPGQGLQFLFEYFSETQRNKGNFPGRFSGRQFSNSRSEMNVSTLELGDSALYLCASSPGLAGGRDTQYFGPGTRLTVL.

This chain joins TRBV29-1 and TRBJ2-6; D may be TRBD2 (5 bases). Between the trimmed V and J ends, which lost 7 bases and 0 bases, there was a span of 16 bases. CDR1 and CDR2 from the germline V gene are SQVTM and ANQGSEA. This CDR3 has 16 residues. The CDR3 loop reads CSAEGTLDSGANVLTF. The DNA for the CDR3 is TGCAGCGCTGAGGGCACATTGGACTCTGGGGCCAACGTCCTGACTTTC.